A selection of T cell receptor beta chains follows, all from one sample in a study of glioma-infiltrating T cells. TCRdb used MiXCR to reprocess the multiplex PCR reads, holding one entry per CDR3 protein. The table lists some 160,000 distinct CDR3 sequences, roughly two fifths of them singletons. Specimen: glioma tissue, nonneoplastic brain tissue, or PBMCs (not recorded which). The receptors here all came from a human donor with low-grade glioma or glioblastoma, undergoing nonglioma brain surgery, or in good health (not recorded which). Both conserved end residues are trimmed from each CDR3. The order of the fields is V gene, clone size, J gene, CDR3 protein. Clone size is shown for a subset of rows, as once, few, many or a class of expanded clone.

TRBV29-1	-	TRBJ1-1	SVDQGWVSNEAF
TRBV19	few	TRBJ2-5	ASSMGQGTETQY
TRBV29-1	few	TRBJ1-5	SVGGGKDQPQH
TRBV7-3	few	TRBJ1-2	ASSLGSGSGYT
TRBV20-1	many	TRBJ2-3	SAYREGSTDTQY
TRBV6-1	-	TRBJ2-5	ASRESGTVAETQY
TRBV7-9	many	TRBJ2-7	ASSFTEYEQY
TRBV25-1	many	TRBJ2-5	ASSDTKGSATQY
TRBV20-1	-	TRBJ2-1	SSSGTYNEQF
TRBV24-1	once	TRBJ2-5	ASTQGQPRETQY
TRBV19	-	TRBJ1-5	ASSIGGYGNQPQH
TRBV29-1	few	TRBJ2-7	SVETGTGVDEQY
TRBV25-1	-	TRBJ1-6	ASSVPRHLNSHLH
TRBV6-1	-	TRBJ2-5	ASGAYETQY
TRBV27	many	TRBJ1-2	ASSPQNSYGYT
TRBV7-9	-	TRBJ2-5	ASSISGIGPQETQY
TRBV5-4	-	TRBJ2-5	ASSRGVRSCQGDQY
TRBV6-5	-	TRBJ1-1	AISDWGEDTEDF
TRBV2	many	TRBJ1-5	ASSETATFNQPQH
TRBV28	many	TRBJ1-2	ASSLNRGRGYT
TRBV4-1	many	TRBJ1-2	ASSQDGTVDDRYT
TRBV20-1	many	TRBJ2-7	SSTPTRGGEQY
TRBV28	many	TRBJ2-7	ASRVDKTFSYEQY
TRBV2	-	TRBJ1-5	ASSEMGAGNQPQH
TRBV7-6	few	TRBJ2-5	ASSGPGGPVETQY
TRBV7-9	many	TRBJ2-1	ASSLGSGKYNEQF
TRBV28	-	TRBJ2-3	ASGHPGDTDTQY
TRBV28	many	TRBJ1-5	ASSSTKGADQPQH
TRBV20-1	-	TRBJ1-2	SAGVGGGGYT
TRBV12-3/TRBV12-4	many	TRBJ1-2	AVRLARGYT
TRBV6-1	many	TRBJ2-5	ASSLSQGWQETQY
TRBV6-5	few	TRBJ1-3	ASSYGTGAAGNTIY
TRBV10-3	many	TRBJ1-2	AIGVNGYT
TRBV14	many	TRBJ1-1	ASSQVRQASTEAF
TRBV12-3/TRBV12-4	-	TRBJ1-1	DSSLGNTEAF
TRBV20-1	-	TRBJ2-1	SAIPTSWRANEQF
TRBV12-3/TRBV12-4	few	TRBJ2-7	ASTVQGSSYEQY
TRBV28	many	TRBJ2-1	ASSSSGQGYNEQF